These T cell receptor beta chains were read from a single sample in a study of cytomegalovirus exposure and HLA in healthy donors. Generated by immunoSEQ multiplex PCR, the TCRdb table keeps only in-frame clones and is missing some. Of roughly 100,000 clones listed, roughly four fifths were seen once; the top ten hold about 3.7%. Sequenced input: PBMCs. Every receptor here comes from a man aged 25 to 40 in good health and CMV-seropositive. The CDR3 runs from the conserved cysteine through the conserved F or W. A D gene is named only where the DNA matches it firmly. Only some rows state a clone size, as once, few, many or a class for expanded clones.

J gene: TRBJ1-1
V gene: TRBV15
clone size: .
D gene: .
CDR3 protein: CATSRDRIRGAETEAFF
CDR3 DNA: TGTGCCACCAGCAGAGATAGGATCAGGGGCGCGGAAACTGAAGCTTTCTTT

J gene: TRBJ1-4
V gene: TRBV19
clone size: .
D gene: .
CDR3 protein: CASSSRADEKLFF
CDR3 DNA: TGTGCCAGTAGTTCCAGGGCGGATGAAAAACTGTTTTTT

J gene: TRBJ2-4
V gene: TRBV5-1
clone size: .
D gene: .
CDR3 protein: CASSLGGLDIQYF
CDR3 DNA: TGCGCCAGCAGCTTGGGAGGGTTAGACATTCAGTACTTC

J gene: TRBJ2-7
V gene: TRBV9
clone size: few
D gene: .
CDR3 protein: CASSVEDGRDYEQYF
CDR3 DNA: TGTGCCAGCAGCGTAGAGGACGGACGGGACTACGAGCAGTACTTC

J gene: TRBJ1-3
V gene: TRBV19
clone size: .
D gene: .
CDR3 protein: CASSPQGVSGNTIYF
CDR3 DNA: TGTGCCAGTAGCCCACAGGGTGTCTCTGGAAACACCATATATTTT

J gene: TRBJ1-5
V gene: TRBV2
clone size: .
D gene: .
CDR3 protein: CASTLSGLVDQPQHF
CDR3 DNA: TGTGCCAGTACACTCTCGGGTCTCGTTGATCAGCCCCAGCATTTT

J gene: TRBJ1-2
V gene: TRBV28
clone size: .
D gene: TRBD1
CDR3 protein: CATWTGDIDGYTF
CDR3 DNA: TGTGCCACCTGGACAGGGGATATTGATGGCTACACCTTC

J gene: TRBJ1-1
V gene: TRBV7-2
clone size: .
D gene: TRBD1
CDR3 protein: CASSVDRGDTEAFF
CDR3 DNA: TGTGCCAGCAGCGTAGACAGGGGGGACACTGAAGCTTTCTTT

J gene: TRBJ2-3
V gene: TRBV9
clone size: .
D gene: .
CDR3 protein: CASSPGPRGDTQYF
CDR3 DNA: TGTGCCAGCAGCCCCGGCCCCCGCGGAGATACGCAGTATTTT

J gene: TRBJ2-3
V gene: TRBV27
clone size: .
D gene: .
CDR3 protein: CASSPVAADTQYF
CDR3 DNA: TGTGCCAGCAGTCCCGTAGCAGCAGATACGCAGTATTTT

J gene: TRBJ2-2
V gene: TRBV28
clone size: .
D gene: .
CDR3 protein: CASSLKRAGGELFF
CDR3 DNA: TGTGCCAGCAGTTTAAAGAGGGCCGGCGGGGAGCTGTTTTTT

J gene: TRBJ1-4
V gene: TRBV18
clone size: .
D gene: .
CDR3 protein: CASSPPDSWATNEKLFF
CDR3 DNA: TGTGCCAGCTCACCACCCGACTCTTGGGCAACTAATGAAAAACTGTTTTTT

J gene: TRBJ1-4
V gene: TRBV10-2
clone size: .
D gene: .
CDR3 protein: CASTQGTTNEKLFF
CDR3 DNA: TGCGCCAGCACACAGGGAACAACTAATGAAAAACTGTTTTTT

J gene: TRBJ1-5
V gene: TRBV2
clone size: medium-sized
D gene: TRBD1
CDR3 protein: CASSQWTGGSQPQHF
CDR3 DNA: TGTGCCAGCAGTCAATGGACAGGGGGCAGTCAGCCCCAGCATTTT

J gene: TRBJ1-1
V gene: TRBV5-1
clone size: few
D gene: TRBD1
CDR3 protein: CASSPGQMNTEAFF
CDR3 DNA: TGCGCCAGCAGCCCGGGACAGATGAACACTGAAGCTTTCTTT

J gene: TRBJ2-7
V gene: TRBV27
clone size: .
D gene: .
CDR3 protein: CASSLDGGLAYEQYF
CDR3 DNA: TGTGCCAGCAGTTTAGACGGGGGGCTTGCCTACGAGCAGTACTTC

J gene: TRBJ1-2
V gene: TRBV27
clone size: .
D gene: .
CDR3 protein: CASRREPGTFTYGYTF
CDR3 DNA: TGTGCCAGCAGGAGAGAGCCCGGGACATTTACCTATGGCTACACCTTC

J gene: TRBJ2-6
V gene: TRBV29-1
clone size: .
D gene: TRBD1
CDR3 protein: CSVLGQENSGANVLTF
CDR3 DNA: TGCAGCGTTTTGGGACAGGAGAATTCTGGGGCCAACGTCCTGACTTTC

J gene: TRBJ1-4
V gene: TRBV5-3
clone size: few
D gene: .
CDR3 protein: CARSLSRTDLEGNEKLFF
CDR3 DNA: TGTGCCAGAAGCTTGTCCCGGACAGATTTAGAGGGTAATGAAAAACTGTTTTTT

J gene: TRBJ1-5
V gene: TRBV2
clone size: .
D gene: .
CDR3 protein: CASREKGVGKLHF
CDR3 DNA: TGTGCCAGCAGGGAAAAAGGGGTGGGGAAGTTGCATTTT

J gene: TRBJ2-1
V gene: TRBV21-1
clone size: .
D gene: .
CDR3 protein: CASSKEKPIDEQFF
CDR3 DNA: TGTGCCAGCAGCAAAGAGAAGCCTATTGATGAGCAGTTCTTC

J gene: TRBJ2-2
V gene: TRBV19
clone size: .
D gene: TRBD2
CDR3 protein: CASSPRSGSGTGELFF
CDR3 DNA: TGTGCCAGTAGTCCTAGGAGCGGGAGTGGCACCGGGGAGCTGTTTTTT

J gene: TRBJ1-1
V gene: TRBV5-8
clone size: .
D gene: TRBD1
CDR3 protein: CASSPGDRVRAEAFF
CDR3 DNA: TGTGCCAGCAGCCCTGGGGACAGGGTAAGGGCTGAAGCTTTCTTT

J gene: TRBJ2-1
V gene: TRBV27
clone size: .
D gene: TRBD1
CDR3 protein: CASSLATGTWHEQFF
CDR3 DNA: TGTGCCAGCAGTTTGGCGACAGGGACGTGGCATGAGCAGTTCTTC

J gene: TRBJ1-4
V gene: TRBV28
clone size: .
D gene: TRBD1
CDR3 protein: CASGKQGGNEKLFF
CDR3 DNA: TGTGCCAGCGGAAAACAGGGGGGTAATGAAAAACTGTTTTTT

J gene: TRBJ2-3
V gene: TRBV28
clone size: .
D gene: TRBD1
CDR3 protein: CASSGPQGVSTDTQYF
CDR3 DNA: TGTGCCAGCTCGGGACCACAGGGGGTTAGCACAGATACGCAGTATTTT

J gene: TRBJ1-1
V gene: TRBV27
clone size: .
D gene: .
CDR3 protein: CASSSYKVPSTEAFF
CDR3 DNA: TGTGCCAGCAGTTCGTACAAAGTCCCCTCCACTGAAGCTTTCTTT

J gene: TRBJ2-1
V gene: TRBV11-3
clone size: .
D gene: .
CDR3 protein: CASSSDYARNEQFF
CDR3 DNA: TGTGCCAGCAGCTCTGACTACGCCCGGAATGAGCAGTTCTTC

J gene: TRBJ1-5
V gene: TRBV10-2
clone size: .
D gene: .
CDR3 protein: CASRSDISNQPQHF
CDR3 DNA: TGCGCCAGCCGCTCGGACATCAGCAATCAGCCCCAGCATTTT

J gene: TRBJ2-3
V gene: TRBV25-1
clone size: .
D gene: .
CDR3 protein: CASSESLSRGTDTQYF
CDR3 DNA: TGTGCCAGCAGTGAATCACTCAGCAGGGGCACAGATACGCAGTATTTT

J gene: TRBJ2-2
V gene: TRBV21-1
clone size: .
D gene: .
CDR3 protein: CASSKVGAGELFF
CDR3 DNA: TGTGCCAGCAGCAAAGTAGGAGCCGGGGAGCTGTTTTTT

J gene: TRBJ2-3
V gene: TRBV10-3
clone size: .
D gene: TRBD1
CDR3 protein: CATGPGTGRTDTQYF
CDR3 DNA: TGTGCCACGGGGCCCGGGACAGGGCGAACAGATACGCAGTATTTT